These 20 T cell receptor beta chains were all obtained from the same sample, sequenced in a study of vaccination and CD4 T cells after COVID-19. Their target antigens are unknown. Stated treatment: approximately nine-day PBMC culture with coronavirus spike peptide pools or control peptides (ViraFEST assay). An Oncomine TCR Beta short-read assay was used to sequence the DNA from cultured CD4+ T cells. TCRdb reprocessed the PCR reads with MiXCR, giving one entry per CDR3 protein. The sample shows 8,000 to 10,000 distinct CDR3 sequences, about 67% of them seen only once. Sequenced input: CD4+ T cells from blood, cultured in vitro. These receptors all come from a human donor who had recovered from COVID-19.

The V and J genes are TRBV19 and TRBJ2-1; no firm D call. The germline V and J ends were trimmed by 0 bases and 1 base, with 13 bases remaining between them. Germline V gives CDR1 LNHDA, CDR2 SQIVND (reference sequence). There are 17 residues in the CDR3. The CDR3 DNA reads as TGTGCCAGTAGTATAGATATAGTTGGGGATTCCTACAATGAGCAGTTCTTC. Its translation: CASSIDIVGDSYNEQFF.

This clonotype is medium-sized by share. In DNA form, the CDR3 reads TGTGCCAGCATCACCTGGGGGAGGGGAGGAACCGGGGAGCTGTTTTTT. It yields the protein CASITWGRGGTGELFF. The J gene is TRBJ2-2, the V gene TRBV6-1; TRBD2 matches at 7 bases. The V gene's germline CDR1 is MNHNS and CDR2 SASEGT. The CDR3 is 16 amino acids. After removal of 7 bases from V and 5 bases from J, the junction contained 13 bases not matched to a gene.

This clonotype showed up just once. The chain uses TRBV5-4 and TRBJ2-3, with D uncertain. V gave up 0 bases and J gave up 2 bases, with 10 bases separating them. The CDR3 is made up of 15 amino acids. Germline lookup yields CDR1 SGHNT and CDR2 YYREEE (reference sequence). CDR3 residues: CASSLDSGFTDTQYF. The CDR3 DNA is TGTGCCAGCAGCTTGGATTCGGGTTTCACAGATACGCAGTATTTT.

This clonotype was counted a few times. The V call is TRBV7-2, the J call TRBJ1-5, with D possibly matching TRBD1 (5 bases). CDR3 length: 16 residues. CDR1 SGHTA and CDR2 FQGNSA come from the germline V gene. The ends were cut back, 5 bases at V and 1 base at J, with 15 bases in the middle. The CDR3 loop reads CASSLQSWGSNQPQHF. The CDR3 coding sequence is TGTGCCAGCAGCCTACAATCCTGGGGGAGCAATCAGCCCCAGCATTTT.

The CDR3 DNA follows: TGTGCCAGCAGCTTAATCGGGCATTCGGGGTGGTACGAGCAGTACTTC. Translating it yields CASSLIGHSGWYEQYF. The rearrangement uses TRBV7-2 and TRBJ2-7; D possibly corresponds to TRBD2 (5 bases). CDR3 size: 16 residues. V gave up 2 bases and J gave up 4 bases, with 18 bases separating them. The germline gives CDR1 SGHTA, CDR2 FQGNSA. Full variable domain (missing parts from reference TRBV7-2 and TRBJ2-7): GAGVSQSPSNKVTEKGKDVELRCDPISGHTALYWYRQSLGQGLEFLIYFQGNSAPDKSGLPSDRFSAERTGGSVSTLTIQRTQQEDSAVYLCASSLIGHSGWYEQYFGPGTRLTVT.

This chain links TRBV15 with TRBJ2-1; 8 nucleotides agree with TRBD2. The V gene end was trimmed by 3 bases and the J gene end by 4 bases; junction bases not matched to a gene: 5. Looked up from germline, CDR1 is LNHNV and CDR2 is YYDKDF (reference sequence). The CDR3 spans 15 residues. CDR3 sequence reads: CATSSGRASYNEQFF. CDR3 DNA sequence: TGTGCCACCAGCAGCGGGAGGGCCTCGTACAATGAGCAGTTCTTC.

CDR3 nucleotide sequence: TGCGCCAGCAGCCAGGGGCCCGGGGGTTTGTCAGATACGCAGTATTTT. Its protein product is CASSQGPGGLSDTQYF. The chain employs TRBV5-1 and TRBJ2-3, with D perhaps assigned TRBD1 or TRBD2 (6 bases each). Trimming pared 4 bases from V and 4 bases from J, leaving 19 bases between. The CDR3 is made up of 16 amino acids. CDR1 is SGHRS, CDR2 YFSETQ, per germline. The entire variable domain, with the rest obtained from reference TRBV5-1 and TRBJ2-3, is as follows: KAGVTQTPRYLIKTRGQQVTLSCSPISGHRSVSWYQQTPGQGLQFLFEYFSETQRNKGNFPGRFSGRQFSNSRSEMNVSTLELGDSALYLCASSQGPGGLSDTQYFGPGTRLTVL.

The chain recombines TRBV5-1 with TRBJ1-2, with D tentatively TRBD1 (5 bases). The CDR3 is 14 amino acids. Germline-derived CDR1 and CDR2 are SGHRS and YFSETQ. The V end was cut by 3 bases, the J end by 5 bases, with 14 bases between. The CDR3 protein is CASSWSDSEYGYTF. The CDR3 region has the DNA TGCGCCAGCAGCTGGAGTGACAGCGAATATGGCTACACCTTC.

This chain joins TRBV20-1 and TRBJ1-1; D is possibly TRBD1 (5 bases). Germline values: CDR1 DFQATT, CDR2 SNEGSKA (reference sequence). CDR3 length: 12 amino acids. Trimming cost V 5 bases and J 9 bases, with 16 bases left between them. The CDR3 DNA is TGCAGTGCTGGCTTAGACCCAGGGAAAGCTTTCTTT. Its protein product is CSAGLDPGKAFF.

By share, this clonotype counts as large. The chain joins TRBV6-2 or TRBV6-3 to TRBJ1-4, with D possibly matching TRBD1 (5 bases). Between the trimmed V and J ends, which lost 6 bases and 5 bases, there was a span of 13 bases. Germline V gene data show CDR1 as MNHEY and CDR2 as SVGEGT. The CDR3 is 14 residues long. The CDR3 spells CASRPGDVNEKLFF. CDR3 nucleotide sequence: TGTGCCAGCAGACCCGGGGACGTGAATGAAAAACTGTTTTTT.

This clonotype is labeled as large. The chain has TRBV6-2 or TRBV6-3 and TRBJ1-5, with 9 nucleotides matching TRBD1. Germline V gives CDR1 MNHEY, CDR2 SVGEGT. The CDR3 consists of 16 residues. Trimming cost V 2 bases and J 6 bases; bases outside gene matches: 8. In nucleotides, the CDR3 is TGTGCCAGCAGTTACGGACCAGACAGGGGGAGTCAGCCCCAGCATTTT. This codes for CASSYGPDRGSQPQHF.

This clonotype came up once. The genes are TRBV28 and TRBJ2-2, with 10 nucleotides matching TRBD1. V lost 5 bases and J lost 5; bases outside the gene matches: 8. This CDR3 has 16 amino acids. Germline V gene data show CDR1 as MDHEN and CDR2 as SYDVKM. In nucleotides, the CDR3 is TGTGCCAGCAGTCCGCGGACAGGGGGATGGACCGGGGAGCTGTTTTTT. Its protein is CASSPRTGGWTGELFF.

This chain connects TRBV20-1 to TRBJ2-1; TRBD1 might be the D (6 bases). This CDR3 is 14 amino acids long. The V and J ends lost 8 bases and 12 bases respectively, with 26 bases between them. Germline lookup yields CDR1 DFQATT and CDR2 SNEGSKA (reference sequence). This chain's CDR3 is CSTETGTLKKGQFF. The CDR3 DNA sequence: TGCAGTACAGAAACCGGGACACTAAAAAAGGGGCAGTTCTTC.

The CDR3 region has the DNA TGTGCCAGCAGCTTTACTAGGACTAGCGGGAGAAGGACCGGGGAGCTGTTTTTT. Protein: CASSFTRTSGRRTGELFF. The chain has TRBV7-2 and TRBJ2-2, with 13 bases lining up with TRBD2. The CDR3 is 18 amino acids. V dropped 3 bases and J dropped 5; count of bases not matched to a gene: 9. Germline V gives CDR1 SGHTA, CDR2 FQGNSA.

Here the CDR3 DNA reads TGCAGCGTCACAAGGGGGCAGGGGACCCAGTACTTC. Protein: CSVTRGQGTQYF. J is TRBJ2-5 and V is TRBV29-1; 7 nucleotides align to TRBD1. CDR1 is SQVTM and CDR2 is ANQGSEA in the germline V gene. V was pared by 6 bases and J by 7 bases, with 8 bases of the junction left unmatched. The CDR3 spans 12 residues.

The rearrangement uses TRBV27 and TRBJ1-6; D is undetermined. Trimming took off 3 bases at V and 5 bases at J, with 8 bases between the two ends. In germline, CDR1 is MNHEY, CDR2 SMNVEV (reference sequence). This CDR3 spans 14 amino acids. CDR3 sequence: CASSFRPNNSPLHF. The CDR3 DNA sequence: TGTGCCAGCAGTTTCCGACCCAATAATTCACCCCTCCACTTT.

This clonotype showed up just a few times. The J gene is TRBJ2-6, the V gene TRBV28; no clear D. The germline gives CDR1 MDHEN, CDR2 SYDVKM. The CDR3 runs 17 residues. V gave up 7 bases and J gave up 0 bases, with 16 bases separating them. The chain's CDR3 is CASNQQPSISGANVLTF. CDR3 nucleotide sequence: TGTGCCAGCAACCAACAGCCCAGCATCTCTGGGGCCAACGTCCTGACTTTC.

The gene calls are TRBV11-1 and TRBJ2-1, with 8 nucleotides matching TRBD2. V lost 5 bases to trimming and J lost 6 bases; unmatched junction nucleotides: 12. The CDR3 length is 16 residues. Germline CDR1 is SGHAT and CDR2 is FQDESV (reference sequence). CDR3 sequence: CASSGPTIAGSNEQFF. CDR3 DNA sequence: TGTGCCAGCAGCGGACCTACGATAGCGGGATCCAATGAGCAGTTCTTC.

The genes are TRBV4-1 and TRBJ2-7; 7 bases match TRBD2. There are 15 residues in the CDR3. CDR1 MGHRA and CDR2 YSYEKL come from the germline V gene. J lost 3 bases, V lost 1 base, and 6 bases had no gene match. The CDR3: CASSQGRGRGYEQYF. The CDR3 nucleotides are TGCGCCAGCAGCCAAGGACGCGGGAGAGGCTACGAGCAGTACTTC.

The gene calls are TRBV30 and TRBJ1-6, with no clear D. Trimming stripped 2 bases from V and 7 bases from J, with 15 bases between. CDR1 is GTSNPN and CDR2 is SVGIG in the germline V gene (reference sequence). The CDR3 runs 15 residues. The DNA for the CDR3 is TGTGCCTGGAGTCTTCCCTCTCCCGCAAATTCACCCCTCCACTTT. Residues: CAWSLPSPANSPLHF.